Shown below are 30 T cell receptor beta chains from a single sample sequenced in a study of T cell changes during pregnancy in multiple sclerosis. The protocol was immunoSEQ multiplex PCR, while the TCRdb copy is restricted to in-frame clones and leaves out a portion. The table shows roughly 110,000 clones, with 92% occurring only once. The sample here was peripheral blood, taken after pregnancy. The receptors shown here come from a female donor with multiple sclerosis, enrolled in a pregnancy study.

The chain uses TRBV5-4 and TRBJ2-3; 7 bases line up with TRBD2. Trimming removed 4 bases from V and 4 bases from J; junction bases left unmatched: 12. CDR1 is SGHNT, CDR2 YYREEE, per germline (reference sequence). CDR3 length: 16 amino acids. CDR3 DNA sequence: TGTGCCAGCAGCGGGGATGGCGGGAGACGCGCAGATACGCAGTATTTT. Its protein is CASSGDGGRRADTQYF.

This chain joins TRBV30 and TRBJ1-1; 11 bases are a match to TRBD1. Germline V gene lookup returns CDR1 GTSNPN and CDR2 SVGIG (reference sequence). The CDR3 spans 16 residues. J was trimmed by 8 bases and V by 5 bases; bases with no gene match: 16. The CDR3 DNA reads TGTGCCTGGGATGAGTTTCCTCGGACAGGGGGCGGGGAAGCTTTCTTT. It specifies CAWDEFPRTGGGEAFF.

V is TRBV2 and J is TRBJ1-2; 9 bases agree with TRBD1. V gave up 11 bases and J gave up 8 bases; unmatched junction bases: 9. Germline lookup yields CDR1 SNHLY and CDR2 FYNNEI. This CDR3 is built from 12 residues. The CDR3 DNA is TGTGCCGGTACAGGGGGCGCAAAGGGCTACACCTTC. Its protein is CAGTGGAKGYTF. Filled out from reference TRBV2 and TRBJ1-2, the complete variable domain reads EPEVTQTPSHQVTQMGQEVILRCVPISNHLYFYWYRQILGQKVEFLVSFYNNEISEKSEIFDDQFSVERPDGSNFTLKIRSTKLEDSAMYFCAGTGGAKGYTFGSGTRLTVV.

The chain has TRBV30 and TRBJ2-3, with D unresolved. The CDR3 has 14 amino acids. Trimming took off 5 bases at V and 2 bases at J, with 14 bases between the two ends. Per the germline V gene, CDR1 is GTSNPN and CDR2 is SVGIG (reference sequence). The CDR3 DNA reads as TGTGCCTGGCTCCCCTTCAGGCTCACAGATACGCAGTATTTT. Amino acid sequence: CAWLPFRLTDTQYF.

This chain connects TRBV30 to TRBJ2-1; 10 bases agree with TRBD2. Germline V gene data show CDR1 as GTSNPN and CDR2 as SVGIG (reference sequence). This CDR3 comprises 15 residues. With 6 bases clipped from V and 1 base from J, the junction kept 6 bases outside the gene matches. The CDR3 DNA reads TGTGCCTGTGGTATAGCGGGAGGATCCTACAATGAGCAGTTCTTC. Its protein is CACGIAGGSYNEQFF.

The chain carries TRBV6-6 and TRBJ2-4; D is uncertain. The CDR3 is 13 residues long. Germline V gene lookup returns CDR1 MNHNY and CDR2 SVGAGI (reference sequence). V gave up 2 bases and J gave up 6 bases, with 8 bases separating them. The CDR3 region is CASSYVDTNIQYF. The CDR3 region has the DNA TGTGCCAGCAGTTACGTTGACACAAACATTCAGTACTTC.

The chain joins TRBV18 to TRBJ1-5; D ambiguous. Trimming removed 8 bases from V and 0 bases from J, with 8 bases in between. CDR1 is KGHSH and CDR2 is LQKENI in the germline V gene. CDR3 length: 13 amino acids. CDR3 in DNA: TGTGCCAGCCGTCCAGATAGCAATCAGCCCCAGCATTTT. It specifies CASRPDSNQPQHF.

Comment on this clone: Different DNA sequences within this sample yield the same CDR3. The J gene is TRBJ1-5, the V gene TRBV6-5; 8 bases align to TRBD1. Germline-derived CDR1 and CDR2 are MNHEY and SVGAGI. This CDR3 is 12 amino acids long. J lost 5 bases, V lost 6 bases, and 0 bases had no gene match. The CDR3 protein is CASRQGDQPQHF. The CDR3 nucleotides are TGTGCCAGCAGACAGGGGGATCAGCCCCAGCATTTT.

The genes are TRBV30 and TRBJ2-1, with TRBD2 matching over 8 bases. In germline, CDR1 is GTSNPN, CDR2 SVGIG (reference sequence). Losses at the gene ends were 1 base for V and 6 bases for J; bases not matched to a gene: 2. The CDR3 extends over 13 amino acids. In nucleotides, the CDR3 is TGTGCCTGGAGTGCCGGGAGGGCCAATGAGCAGTTCTTC. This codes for CAWSAGRANEQFF.

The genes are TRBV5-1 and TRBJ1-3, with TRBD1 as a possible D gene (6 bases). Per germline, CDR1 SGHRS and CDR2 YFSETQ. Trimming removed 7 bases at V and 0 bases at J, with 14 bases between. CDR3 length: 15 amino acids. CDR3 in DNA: TGCGCCAGCGGGAAGGGGGTGAGCTCTGGAAACACCATATATTTT. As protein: CASGKGVSSGNTIYF.

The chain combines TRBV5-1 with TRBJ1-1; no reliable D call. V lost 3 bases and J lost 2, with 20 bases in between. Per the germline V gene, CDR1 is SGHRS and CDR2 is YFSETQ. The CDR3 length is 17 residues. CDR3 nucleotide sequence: TGCGCCAGCAGCTCTTCTCCTTTGGTGGGAGCTAACACTGAAGCTTTCTTT. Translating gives CASSSSPLVGANTEAFF.

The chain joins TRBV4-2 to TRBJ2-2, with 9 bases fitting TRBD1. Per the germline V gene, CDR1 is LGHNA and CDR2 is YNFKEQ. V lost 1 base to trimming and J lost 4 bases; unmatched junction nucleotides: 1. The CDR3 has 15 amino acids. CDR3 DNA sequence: TGTGCCAGCAGCCAAGTGACAGGGGGCACCGGGGAGCTGTTTTTT. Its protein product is CASSQVTGGTGELFF.

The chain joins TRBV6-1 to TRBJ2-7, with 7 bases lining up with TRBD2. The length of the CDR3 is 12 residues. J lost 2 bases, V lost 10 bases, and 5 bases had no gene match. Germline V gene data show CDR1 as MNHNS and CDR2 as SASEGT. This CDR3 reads CATRRGAYEQYF. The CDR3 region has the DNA TGTGCCACTCGCCGGGGGGCCTACGAGCAGTACTTC.

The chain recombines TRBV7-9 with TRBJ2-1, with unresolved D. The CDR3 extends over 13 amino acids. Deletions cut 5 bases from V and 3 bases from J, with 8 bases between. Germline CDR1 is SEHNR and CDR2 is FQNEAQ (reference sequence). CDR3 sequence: CASSPRVYNEQFF. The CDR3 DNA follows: TGTGCCAGCAGCCCCCGGGTCTACAATGAGCAGTTCTTC. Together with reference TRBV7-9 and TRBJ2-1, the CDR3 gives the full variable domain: DTGVSQNPRHKITKRGQNVTFRCDPISEHNRLYWYRQTLGQGPEFLTYFQNEAQLEKSRLLSDRFSAERPKGSFSTLEIQRTEQGDSAMYLCASSPRVYNEQFFGPGTRLTVL.

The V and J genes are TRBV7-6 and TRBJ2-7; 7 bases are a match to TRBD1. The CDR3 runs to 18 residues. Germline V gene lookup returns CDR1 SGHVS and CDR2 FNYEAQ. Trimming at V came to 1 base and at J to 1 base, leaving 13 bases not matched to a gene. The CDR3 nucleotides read TGTGCCAGCAGCTTAGGGGCCCTCGGGGACAGATTATCCTACGAGCAGTACTTC. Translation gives CASSLGALGDRLSYEQYF.

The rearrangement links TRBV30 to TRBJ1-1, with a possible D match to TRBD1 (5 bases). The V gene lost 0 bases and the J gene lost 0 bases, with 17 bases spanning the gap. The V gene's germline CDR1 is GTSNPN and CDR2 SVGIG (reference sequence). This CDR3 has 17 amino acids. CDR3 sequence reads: CAWSVRGAELMNTEAFF. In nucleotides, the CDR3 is TGTGCCTGGAGTGTACGTGGGGCAGAACTAATGAACACTGAAGCTTTCTTT.

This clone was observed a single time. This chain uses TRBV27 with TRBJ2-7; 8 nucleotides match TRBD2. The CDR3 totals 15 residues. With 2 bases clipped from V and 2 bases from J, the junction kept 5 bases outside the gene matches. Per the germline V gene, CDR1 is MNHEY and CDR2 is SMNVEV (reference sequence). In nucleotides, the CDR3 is TGTGCCAGCAGTTTACGGGAGGGAGGACCCTACGAGCAGTACTTC. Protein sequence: CASSLREGGPYEQYF.

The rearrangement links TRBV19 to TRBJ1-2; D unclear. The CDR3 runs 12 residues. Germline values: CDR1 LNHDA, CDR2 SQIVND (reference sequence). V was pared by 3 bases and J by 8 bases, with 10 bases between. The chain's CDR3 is CASSMATVGYTF. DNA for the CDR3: TGTGCCAGTAGTATGGCTACAGTCGGCTACACCTTC.

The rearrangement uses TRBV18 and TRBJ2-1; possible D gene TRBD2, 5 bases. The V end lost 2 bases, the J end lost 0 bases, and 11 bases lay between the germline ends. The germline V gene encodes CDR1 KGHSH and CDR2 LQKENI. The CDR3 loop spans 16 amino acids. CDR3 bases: TGTGCCAGCTCACCAGATAGCGCTTTCTCCTACAATGAGCAGTTCTTC. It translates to CASSPDSAFSYNEQFF.

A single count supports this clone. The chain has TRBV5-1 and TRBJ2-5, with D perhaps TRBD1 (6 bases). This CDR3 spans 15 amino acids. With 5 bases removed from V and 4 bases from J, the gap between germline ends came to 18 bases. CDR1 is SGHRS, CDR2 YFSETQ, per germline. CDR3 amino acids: CASRFTTGLGETQYF. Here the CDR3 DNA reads TGCGCCAGCAGATTCACCACAGGGTTGGGAGAGACCCAGTACTTC.

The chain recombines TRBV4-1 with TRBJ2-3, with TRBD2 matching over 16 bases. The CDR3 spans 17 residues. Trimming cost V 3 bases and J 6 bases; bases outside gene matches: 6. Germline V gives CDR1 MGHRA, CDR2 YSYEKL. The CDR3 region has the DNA TGCGCCAGCAGCCAGACCGGGACTAGCGGGAGGGTGGATACGCAGTATTTT. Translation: CASSQTGTSGRVDTQYF.

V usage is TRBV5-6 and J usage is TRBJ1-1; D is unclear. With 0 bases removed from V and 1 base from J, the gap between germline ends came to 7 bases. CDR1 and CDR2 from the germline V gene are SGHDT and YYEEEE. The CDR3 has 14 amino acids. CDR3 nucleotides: TGTGCCAGCAGCTTGGCAACGGGGAACACTGAAGCTTTCTTT. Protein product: CASSLATGNTEAFF.

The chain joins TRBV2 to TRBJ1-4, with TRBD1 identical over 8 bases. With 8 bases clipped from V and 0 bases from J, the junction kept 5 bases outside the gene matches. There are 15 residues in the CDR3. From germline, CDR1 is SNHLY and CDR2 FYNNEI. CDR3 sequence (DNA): TGTGCCAGCCGACCGGGACAGGCAACTAATGAAAAACTGTTTTTT. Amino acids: CASRPGQATNEKLFF.

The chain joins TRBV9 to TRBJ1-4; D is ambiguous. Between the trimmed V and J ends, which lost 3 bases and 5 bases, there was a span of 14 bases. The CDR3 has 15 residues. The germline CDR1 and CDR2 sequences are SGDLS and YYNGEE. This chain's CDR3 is CASSARGGSNEKLFF. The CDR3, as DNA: TGTGCCAGCAGCGCCCGGGGAGGCTCGAATGAAAAACTGTTTTTT. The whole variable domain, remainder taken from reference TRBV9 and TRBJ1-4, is DSGVTQTPKHLITATGQRVTLRCSPRSGDLSVYWYQQSLDQGLQFLIQYYNGEERAKGNILERFSAQQFPDLHSELNLSSLELGDSALYFCASSARGGSNEKLFFGSGTQLSVL.

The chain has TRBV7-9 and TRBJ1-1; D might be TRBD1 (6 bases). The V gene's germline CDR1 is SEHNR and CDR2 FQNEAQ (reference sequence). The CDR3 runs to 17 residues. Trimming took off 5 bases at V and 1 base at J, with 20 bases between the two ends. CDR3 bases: TGTGCCAGCAGCATAATGAAACCCGGGACATGGAACACTGAAGCTTTCTTT. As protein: CASSIMKPGTWNTEAFF.

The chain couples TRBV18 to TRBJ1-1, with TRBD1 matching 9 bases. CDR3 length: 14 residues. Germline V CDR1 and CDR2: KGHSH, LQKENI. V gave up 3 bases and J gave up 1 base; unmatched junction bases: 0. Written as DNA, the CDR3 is TGTGCCAGCTCACCGGACAGGGGGAACACTGAAGCTTTCTTT. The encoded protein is CASSPDRGNTEAFF.

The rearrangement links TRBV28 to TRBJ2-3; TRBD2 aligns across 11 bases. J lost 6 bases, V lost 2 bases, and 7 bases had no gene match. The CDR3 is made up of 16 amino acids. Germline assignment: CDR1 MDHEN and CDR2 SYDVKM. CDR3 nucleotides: TGTGCCAGCAGTTTAAGTACGGCTAGCGGGGGGGATACGCAGTATTTT. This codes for CASSLSTASGGDTQYF.

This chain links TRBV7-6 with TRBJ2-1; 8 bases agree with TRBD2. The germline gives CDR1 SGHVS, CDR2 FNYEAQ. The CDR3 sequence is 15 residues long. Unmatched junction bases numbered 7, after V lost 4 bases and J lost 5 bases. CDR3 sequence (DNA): TGTGCCAGCAGCTCCTGGGGCGGGAGGAACAATGAGCAGTTCTTC. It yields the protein CASSSWGGRNNEQFF. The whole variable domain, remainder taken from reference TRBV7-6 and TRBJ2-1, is GAGVSQSPRYKVTKRGQDVALRCDPISGHVSLYWYRQALGQGPEFLTYFNYEAQQDKSGLPNDRFSAERPEGSISTLTIQRTEQRDSAMYRCASSSWGGRNNEQFFGPGTRLTVL.

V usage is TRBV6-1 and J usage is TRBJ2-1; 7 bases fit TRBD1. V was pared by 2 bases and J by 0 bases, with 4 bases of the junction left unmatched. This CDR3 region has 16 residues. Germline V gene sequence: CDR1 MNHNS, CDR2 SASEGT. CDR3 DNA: TGTGCCAGCAGTGAAAGGGACAGAAGCTCCTACAATGAGCAGTTCTTC. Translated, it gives CASSERDRSSYNEQFF.

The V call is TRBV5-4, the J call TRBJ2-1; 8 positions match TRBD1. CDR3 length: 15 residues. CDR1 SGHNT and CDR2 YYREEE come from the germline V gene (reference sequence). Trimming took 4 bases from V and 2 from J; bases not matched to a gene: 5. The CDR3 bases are TGTGCCAGCAGCCCGTTACAGGGGGCCTACAATGAGCAGTTCTTC. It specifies CASSPLQGAYNEQFF.